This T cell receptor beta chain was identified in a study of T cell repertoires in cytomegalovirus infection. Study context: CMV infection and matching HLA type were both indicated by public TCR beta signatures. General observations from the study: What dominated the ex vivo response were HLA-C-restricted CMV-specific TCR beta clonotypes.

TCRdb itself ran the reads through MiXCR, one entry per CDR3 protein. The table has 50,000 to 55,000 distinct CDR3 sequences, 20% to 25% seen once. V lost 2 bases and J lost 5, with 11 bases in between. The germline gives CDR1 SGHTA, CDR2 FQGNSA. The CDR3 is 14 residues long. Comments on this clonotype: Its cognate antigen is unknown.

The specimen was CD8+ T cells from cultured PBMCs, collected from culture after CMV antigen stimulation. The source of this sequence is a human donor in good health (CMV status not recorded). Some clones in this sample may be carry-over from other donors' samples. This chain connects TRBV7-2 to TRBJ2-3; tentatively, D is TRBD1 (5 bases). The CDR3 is CASSLIKGIDTQYF. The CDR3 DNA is TGTGCCAGCAGCTTAATCAAGGGGATAGATACGCAGTATTTT.